This T cell receptor (beta chain) appears in the sequencing data of a study of vaccination effects on CD4 cells after COVID-19. Study summary: Each participant received a vaccine that was either BNT162b2 or mRNA-1273, given as two doses.

Some clones are missing from TCRdb's copy, which holds only in-frame ones; the method was immunoSEQ multiplex PCR. Here the sample spans under 70,000 clones, roughly 76% being singletons. This clone has more than one count but fewer than ten. Its cognate antigen is unknown. With the ViraFEST assay, the study expanded antigen-specific CD4+ T cells using viral peptide pools, then sequenced them. Following an approximately eleven-day culture, CD4+ T cells were purified. According to the study, vaccine recipients showed no prior SARS-CoV-2 infection and negative nucleocapsid antibodies. This sample comprised CD4+ T cells from PBMCs cultured with HCoV-OC43 spike peptides, obtained before COVID-19 vaccination. Subset meaning: HCoV-OC43 spike overlapping peptide pool stimulation. The origin of this receptor is a human donor who received a COVID-19 vaccine.

CDR3 in DNA: TGCAGCGTTGGATATGTCACCGGGGAGCTGTTTTTT. This codes for CSVGYVTGELFF. The chain links TRBV29-1 to TRBJ2-2; no firm D call. The CDR3 covers 12 residues. Trimming left V 4 bases short and J 4 bases short, with 7 bases between. Germline V lookup: CDR1 SQVTM, CDR2 ANQGSEA.